These 18 T cell receptor beta chains were sequenced from one sample in a study of cytomegalovirus exposure and HLA in healthy donors. The study ran its PCR with 60 Vbeta and 13 Jbeta primers. This table comes from immunoSEQ multiplex PCR, and its TCRdb copy is limited to in-frame clones, with some not included. This sample has tens of thousands of clones, with around a tenth found just once. Sequencing was done on a sample of PBMCs. The origin of the receptors is a man between 60 and 75 years old in good health and CMV-seropositive.

The table lists this clone with a few counts. The V gene is TRBV28, the J gene TRBJ1-1, with 9 positions matching TRBD1. The germline CDR1 and CDR2 sequences are MDHEN and SYDVKM. This CDR3 region has 14 residues. Unmatched junction bases numbered 13, after V lost 6 bases and J lost 11 bases. As DNA, the CDR3 is TGTGCCAGCAGAACCCCCGGACAGGGGATCGGGGCTTTCTTT. Its protein is CASRTPGQGIGAFF.

This clone has a handful of counts. The rearrangement uses TRBV9 and TRBJ2-6; 7 bases map to TRBD1. Unmatched junction bases numbered 4, after V lost 2 bases and J lost 2 bases. CDR3 length: 16 amino acids. Germline V gene sequence: CDR1 SGDLS, CDR2 YYNGEE. The CDR3: CASSVTGNPGANVLTF. CDR3 in DNA: TGTGCCAGCAGCGTGACAGGGAATCCTGGGGCCAACGTCCTGACTTTC.

This clone was seen a handful of times. The rearrangement joins TRBV5-5 to TRBJ2-5; no clear D. The CDR3 is 13 residues long. Between the trimmed V and J ends, which lost 4 bases and 5 bases, there was a span of 12 bases. Germline assignment: CDR1 SGHKS and CDR2 YYEKEE (reference sequence). CDR3 residues: CASSPQIWETQYF. In DNA, the CDR3 is TGTGCCAGCAGCCCCCAGATCTGGGAGACCCAGTACTTC. Variable domain in full (rest from reference TRBV5-5 and TRBJ2-5): DAGVTQSPTHLIKTRGQQVTLRCSPISGHKSVSWYQQVLGQGPQFIFQYYEKEERGRGNFPDRFSARQFPNYSSELNVNALLLGDSALYLCASSPQIWETQYFGPGTRLLVL.

V and J are TRBV6-5 and TRBJ2-7, with 7 bases that match TRBD2. This CDR3 region has 13 residues. V dropped 3 bases and J dropped 3; count of bases not matched to a gene: 2. Germline CDR1 is MNHEY and CDR2 is SVGAGI. CDR3: CASSYAGDYEQYF. CDR3 in DNA: TGTGCCAGCAGTTATGCGGGGGACTACGAGCAGTACTTC.

V gene TRBV18 combines with J gene TRBJ1-2; no firm D call. The V gene lost 5 bases and the J gene lost 1 base, with 8 bases spanning the gap. CDR1 and CDR2 (germline): KGHSH, LQKENI. The CDR3 is 13 amino acids. For the CDR3, the DNA is TGTGCCAGCTCAGTCACTAATAACTATGGCTACACCTTC. Translation: CASSVTNNYGYTF.

This clone was picked up a small number of times. The V gene is TRBV6-5, the J gene TRBJ1-3, with 7 nucleotides matching TRBD1. CDR1 MNHEY and CDR2 SVGAGI come from the germline V gene. This CDR3 is 16 amino acids long. The trim removed 0 bases at V and 2 bases at J, leaving 4 bases unmatched. In DNA form, the CDR3 reads TGTGCCAGCAGTTACTCGTTTACAGGGGCTGGAAACACCATATATTTT. Its protein is CASSYSFTGAGNTIYF.

This chain joins TRBV14 and TRBJ2-1; D perhaps matches TRBD1 (6 bases). CDR1 is SGHDN, CDR2 FVKESK, per germline. Trimming took 5 bases from V and 0 from J, leaving 8 bases between them. This CDR3 is built from 14 residues. CDR3 in DNA: TGTGCCAGCAGCTACAGGGACTCCTACAATGAGCAGTTCTTC. This codes for CASSYRDSYNEQFF. Supplemented by reference TRBV14 and TRBJ2-1, the full variable domain reads EAGVTQFPSHSVIEKGQTVTLRCDPISGHDNLYWYRRVMGKEIKFLLHFVKESKQDESGMPNNRFLAERTGGTYSTLKVQPAELEDSGVYFCASSYRDSYNEQFFGPGTRLTVL.

This clone was detected a few times. The chain is built from TRBV6-5 and TRBJ1-3; D remains ambiguous. Germline V gives CDR1 MNHEY, CDR2 SVGAGI. CDR3 length: 15 amino acids. Trimming took 0 bases from V and 12 from J, leaving 18 bases between them. The CDR3: CASSYSGRPHQHIYF. The CDR3 nucleotides are TGTGCCAGCAGTTACTCGGGCAGACCCCATCAGCACATATATTTT.

The rearrangement links TRBV2 to TRBJ1-5; D call uncertain. V was cut by 6 bases and J by 2 bases, with 17 bases left in between. Germline CDR1 SNHLY, CDR2 FYNNEI. This CDR3 region has 16 residues. Here the CDR3 DNA reads TGTGCCAGCAGCAGAGGTGTGGGAGGAGGCAATCAGCCCCAGCATTTT. Translation gives CASSRGVGGGNQPQHF.

This sequence joins TRBV27 and TRBJ2-7; TRBD1 matches at 8 bases. CDR3 length equals 14 residues. CDR1 and CDR2 from the germline V gene are MNHEY and SMNVEV (reference sequence). The trim removed 6 bases at V and 3 bases at J, leaving 7 bases unmatched. In DNA, the CDR3 is TGTGCCAGCAGGACCGGGACAGGTAACTACGAGCAGTACGTC. It specifies CASRTGTGNYEQYV.

The J gene is TRBJ2-7, the V gene TRBV19; 10 bases are a match to TRBD2. CDR3 length: 17 amino acids. Germline lookup yields CDR1 LNHDA and CDR2 SQIVND (reference sequence). The junction had 11 bases not matched to a gene; V was cut back by 6 bases and J by 0 bases. The CDR3 bases are TGTGCCAGTAGGGGAGTGACCGGGACTAGCGTCTCCTACGAGCAGTACTTC. Translating gives CASRGVTGTSVSYEQYF.

This clone showed up just a few times. V is TRBV12-5 and J is TRBJ2-2; D gene unclear. V was pared by 7 bases and J by 0 bases, with 9 bases between. This CDR3 contains 14 residues. CDR1 and CDR2 (germline): LGHNT, FRNRAP. CDR3 DNA: TGTGCTAGTGCCCCATCGGCGAACACCGGGGAGCTGTTTTTT. Protein product: CASAPSANTGELFF.

This clone was counted only a few times. The genes are TRBV28 and TRBJ1-5; 7 nucleotides match TRBD1. The CDR3 has 17 residues. The V gene end was trimmed by 4 bases and the J gene end by 0 bases; junction bases not matched to a gene: 9. Germline CDR1 and CDR2: MDHEN and SYDVKM. For the CDR3, the DNA is TGTGCCAGCAGTTCAGGGGGGTGGGGGCTTAGCAATCAGCCCCAGCATTTT. Translated: CASSSGGWGLSNQPQHF.

The chain has TRBV27 and TRBJ1-6; 11 nucleotides align to TRBD1. Germline V gives CDR1 MNHEY, CDR2 SMNVEV (reference sequence). Trimming at V came to 6 bases and at J to 6 bases, leaving 7 bases not matched to a gene. The CDR3 has 16 amino acids. The chain's CDR3 is CASSPGTGGSNSPLHF. The DNA for the CDR3 is TGTGCCAGCAGCCCCGGGACAGGGGGAAGTAATTCACCCCTCCACTTT.

This clone was recorded a few times. The rearrangement uses TRBV25-1 and TRBJ1-4; 7 nucleotides agree with TRBD1. The CDR3 sequence is 13 residues long. The germline CDR1 and CDR2 sequences are MGHDK and SYGVNS. V was pared by 6 bases and J by 7 bases, with 5 bases of the junction left unmatched. CDR3 loop: CASSRQGFEKLFF. The CDR3 bases are TGTGCCAGCAGCAGACAGGGTTTTGAAAAACTGTTTTTT.

This clone was detected only a few times. The genes are TRBV23-1 and TRBJ1-1, with 9 bases lining up with TRBD1. TRBV23-1 carries the ORF label, with uncertain function. With 3 bases clipped from V and 8 bases from J, the junction kept 16 bases outside the gene matches. The CDR3 has 17 residues. CDR3 amino acids: CASSHPGTGSQCSEAFF. CDR3 DNA sequence: TGCGCCAGCAGTCACCCCGGGACAGGGTCCCAGTGTTCGGAAGCTTTCTTT.

The CDR3 sequence: CASSQGQGAGNEQFF. The CDR3, as DNA: TGTGCCAGCAGCCAAGGGCAGGGGGCTGGCAATGAGCAGTTCTTC. The rearrangement links TRBV14 to TRBJ2-1, with 8 bases lining up with TRBD1. The V segment lost 1 base and the J segment 6 bases; nucleotides outside the gene matches: 5. The CDR3 length is 15 residues. Germline CDR1 and CDR2: SGHDN and FVKESK.

This chain joins TRBV7-2 and TRBJ1-2; D call uncertain. The CDR3 has 17 amino acids. The germline V and J ends were trimmed by 5 bases and 2 bases, with 21 bases remaining between them. In germline, CDR1 is SGHTA, CDR2 FQGNSA. The CDR3 is CASSPTRTVPRNYGYTF. The CDR3 nucleotides are TGTGCCAGCAGCCCCACCCGAACCGTCCCCAGAAACTATGGCTACACCTTC.